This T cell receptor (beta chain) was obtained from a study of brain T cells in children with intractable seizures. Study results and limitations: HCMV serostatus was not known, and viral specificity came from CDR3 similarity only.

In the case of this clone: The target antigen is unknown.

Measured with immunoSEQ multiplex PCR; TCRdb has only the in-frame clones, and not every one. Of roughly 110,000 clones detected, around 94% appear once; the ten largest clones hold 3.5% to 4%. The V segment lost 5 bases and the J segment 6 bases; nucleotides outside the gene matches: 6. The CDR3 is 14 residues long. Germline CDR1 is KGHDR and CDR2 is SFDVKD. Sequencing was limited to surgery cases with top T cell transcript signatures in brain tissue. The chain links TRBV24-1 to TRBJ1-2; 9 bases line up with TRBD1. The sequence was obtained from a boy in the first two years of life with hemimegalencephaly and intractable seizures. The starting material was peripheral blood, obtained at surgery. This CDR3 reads CATSATGGEDGYTF. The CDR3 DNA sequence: TGTGCCACCAGTGCCACAGGGGGCGAGGATGGCTACACCTTC.